Listed below are T cell receptor beta chains from one sample, sequenced in a study of T cells after yellow fever vaccination. In TCRdb, the 5' RACE reads were re-called with MiXCR into one record per CDR3 protein. The sample records 55,000 or so distinct CDR3 sequences, about 6.6% being singletons. The starting material was CD8+ T cells not binding an NS4B(214-222) dextramer, sorted from PBMCs, obtained approximately 40 days after the first yellow fever vaccination. These receptors came from a man aged 18 to 29 who received the YFV17D yellow fever vaccine. The CDR3 runs from the conserved cysteine through the conserved F or W. Size is omitted from some rows. Given values are once, few, many or a class for expanded clones.

J: TRBJ2-2
length: 13
V: TRBV4-1
size: many
CDR3: CASSQGNTGELFF

J: TRBJ2-1
length: 13
V: TRBV11-2
size: many
CDR3: CASSLLLAGGLFF

J: TRBJ2-7
length: 14
V: TRBV4-1
size: few
CDR3: CASQKDESNYEQYF

J: TRBJ2-1
length: 12
V: TRBV12-3/TRBV12-4
size: many
CDR3: CASSWPYNEQFF

J: TRBJ2-1
length: 11
V: TRBV2
size: many
CDR3: CASTQGNEQFF

J: TRBJ1-1
length: 12
V: TRBV27
size: few
CDR3: CASSSPGQEAFF

J: TRBJ2-5
length: 16
V: TRBV5-1
size: many
CDR3: CASSLAGGPRQETQYF

J: TRBJ2-3
length: 15
V: TRBV5-5
size: .
CDR3: CASSLGETSTDTQYF

J: TRBJ1-1
length: 10
V: TRBV29-1
size: many
CDR3: CSVGGGEAFF

J: TRBJ2-7
length: 15
V: TRBV30
size: .
CDR3: CATNPEAGGTHEQYF

J: TRBJ1-1
length: 15
V: TRBV27
size: .
CDR3: CASSFLTGRGTEAFF

J: TRBJ2-1
length: 17
V: TRBV4-3
size: .
CDR3: CASSQGVVGSVYHEQFF

J: TRBJ2-1
length: 16
V: TRBV27
size: many
CDR3: CASSTNRGTFYNEQFF

J: TRBJ2-1
length: 15
V: TRBV20-1
size: .
CDR3: CSAEDPGHHYNEQFF

J: TRBJ1-6
length: 15
V: TRBV7-6
size: many
CDR3: CASSYKTGEDSPLHF

J: TRBJ1-1
length: 13
V: TRBV5-1
size: many
CDR3: CASSFIGNTEAFF

J: TRBJ1-2
length: 15
V: TRBV4-1
size: .
CDR3: CASSQSWTSSHGYTF

J: TRBJ1-5
length: 14
V: TRBV29-1
size: many
CDR3: CSVRQVYSNQPQHF

J: TRBJ2-2
length: 15
V: TRBV6-5
size: .
CDR3: CASSYSRRNTGELFF

J: TRBJ2-1
length: 13
V: TRBV19
size: few
CDR3: CASNQGYYNEQFF

J: TRBJ2-4
length: 17
V: TRBV20-1
size: many
CDR3: CSAAPFPGSLAKNIQYF

J: TRBJ2-1
length: 15
V: TRBV9
size: many
CDR3: CASSVGGREGNEQFF

J: TRBJ2-7
length: 13
V: TRBV6-2/TRBV6-3
size: many
CDR3: CASSLGIVYEQYF

J: TRBJ2-3
length: 15
V: TRBV23-1
size: many
CDR3: CASSHRQGLSDTQYF

J: TRBJ1-1
length: 15
V: TRBV20-1
size: few
CDR3: CSARPTGRPNTEAFF

J: TRBJ2-7
length: 13
V: TRBV11-2
size: few
CDR3: CASSLGRSYEQYF

J: TRBJ2-7
length: 11
V: TRBV5-1
size: many
CDR3: CASSLHHEQYF

J: TRBJ2-1
length: 15
V: TRBV3-1
size: few
CDR3: CASSQPGARVNEQFF

J: TRBJ1-2
length: 13
V: TRBV10-2
size: .
CDR3: CASSPRRLDGYTF

J: TRBJ2-5
length: 16
V: TRBV4-3
size: many
CDR3: CASSQDRGGGVETQYF

J: TRBJ2-3
length: 15
V: TRBV13
size: .
CDR3: CTSSQRTGGVDTQYF

J: TRBJ1-1
length: 13
V: TRBV27
size: many
CDR3: CASRQGQNTEAFF

J: TRBJ2-1
length: 13
V: TRBV7-3
size: few
CDR3: CASSGGPHNEQFF

J: TRBJ2-1
length: 15
V: TRBV25-1
size: medium-sized
CDR3: CASSELAGEVNEQFF

J: TRBJ2-3
length: 17
V: TRBV10-3
size: many
CDR3: CAISGRILATPGDTQYF

J: TRBJ2-7
length: 12
V: TRBV20-1
size: many
CDR3: CSAGTGGSKQYF

J: TRBJ1-5
length: 15
V: TRBV10-3
size: .
CDR3: CAISVTGESGSTQHF

J: TRBJ1-1
length: 15
V: TRBV6-5
size: many
CDR3: CASRTKSGLRTEAFF

J: TRBJ2-1
length: 12
V: TRBV29-1
size: .
CDR3: CSVEVTYNEQFF